This section outlines one T cell receptor (beta chain) sequence together with its context. Its specificity is unknown. These data belong to a study of blood T cells in healthy people across ages. Study-wide results and caveats: Calculation of diversity from one million T cells yielded estimates considered to be underestimates.

Then a second PCR, running about 6 to 12 cycles, was carried out with a sample-barcoded 5' primer and a J-beta primer mix. Each of the cDNA molecules was tagged by a template-switch adaptor with 12 random nucleotides. MiXCR, applied by TCRdb to the 5' RACE reads, yields one record per CDR3 protein. Among over a million distinct CDR3 sequences, 59% were seen once, and the ten largest hold over 5.5%. The receptor's source is a young man in good health. The sample taken for sequencing was blood.

The chain's CDR3 is CASFSGFGNEQFF. In DNA form, the CDR3 reads TGTGCCAGCTTTTCAGGGTTTGGCAATGAGCAGTTCTTC. This sequence joins TRBV12-3 or TRBV12-4 and TRBJ2-1, with D perhaps matching TRBD1 (5 bases). The CDR3 contains 13 residues. Trimming left V 8 bases short and J 6 bases short, with 14 bases between.